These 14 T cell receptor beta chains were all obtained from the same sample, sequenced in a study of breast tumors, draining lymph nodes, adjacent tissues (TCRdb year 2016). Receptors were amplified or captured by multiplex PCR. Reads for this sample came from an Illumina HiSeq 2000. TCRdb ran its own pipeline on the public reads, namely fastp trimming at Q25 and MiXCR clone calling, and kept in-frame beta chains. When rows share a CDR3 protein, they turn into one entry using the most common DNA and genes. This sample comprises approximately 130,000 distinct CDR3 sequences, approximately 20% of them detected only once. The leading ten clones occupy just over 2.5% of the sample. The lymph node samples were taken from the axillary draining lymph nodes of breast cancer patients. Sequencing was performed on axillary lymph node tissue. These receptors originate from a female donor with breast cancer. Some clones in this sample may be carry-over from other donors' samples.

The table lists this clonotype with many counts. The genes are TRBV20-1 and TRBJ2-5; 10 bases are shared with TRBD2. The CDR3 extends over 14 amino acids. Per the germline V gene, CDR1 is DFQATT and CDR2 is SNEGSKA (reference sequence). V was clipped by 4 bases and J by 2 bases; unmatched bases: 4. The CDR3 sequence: CSATLAGEQETQYF. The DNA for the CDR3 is TGCAGTGCTACCCTAGCGGGAGAACAAGAGACCCAGTACTTC.

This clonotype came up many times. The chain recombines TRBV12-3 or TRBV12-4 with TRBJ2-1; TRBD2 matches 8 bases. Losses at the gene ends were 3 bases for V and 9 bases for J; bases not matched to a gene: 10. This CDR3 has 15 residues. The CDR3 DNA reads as TGTGCCAGCAGTTTCAGGACTAGCATGATCGGTGAGCAGTTCTTC. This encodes CASSFRTSMIGEQFF.

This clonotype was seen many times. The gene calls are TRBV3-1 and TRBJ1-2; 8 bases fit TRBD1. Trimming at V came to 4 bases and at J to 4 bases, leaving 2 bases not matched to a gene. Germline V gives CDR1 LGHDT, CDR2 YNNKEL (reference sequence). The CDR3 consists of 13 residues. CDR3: CASSRGQGYGYTF. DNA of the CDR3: TGTGCCAGCAGCCGTGGACAGGGCTATGGCTACACCTTC.

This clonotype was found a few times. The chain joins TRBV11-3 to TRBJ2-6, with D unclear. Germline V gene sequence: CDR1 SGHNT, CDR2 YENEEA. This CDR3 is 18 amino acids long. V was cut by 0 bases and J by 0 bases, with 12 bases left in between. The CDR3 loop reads CASSLDLGFFSGANVLTF. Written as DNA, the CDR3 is TGTGCCAGCAGCTTAGATCTGGGTTTCTTCTCTGGGGCCAACGTCCTGACTTTC. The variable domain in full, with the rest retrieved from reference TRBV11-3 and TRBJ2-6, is EAGVVQSPRYKIIEKKQPVAFWCNPISGHNTLYWYLQNLGQGPELLIRYENEEAVDDSQLPKDRFSAERLKGVDSTLKIQPAELGDSAVYLCASSLDLGFFSGANVLTFGAGSRLTVL.

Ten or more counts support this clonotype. The CDR3 nucleotides read TGTGCCAGCAGTCTCATACAGGGTACCGGGGAGCTGTTTTTT. Translation gives CASSLIQGTGELFF. J is TRBJ2-2 and V is TRBV12-3 or TRBV12-4; D is perhaps TRBD1 (6 bases). Trimming shortened V by 5 bases and J by 5 bases, and 12 bases separated the two germline ends. This CDR3 spans 14 amino acids.

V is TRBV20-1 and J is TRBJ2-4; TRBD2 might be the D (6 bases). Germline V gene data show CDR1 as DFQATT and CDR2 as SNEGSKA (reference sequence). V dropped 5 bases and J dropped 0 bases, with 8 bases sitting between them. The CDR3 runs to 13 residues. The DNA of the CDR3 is TGCAGTGCTCGGGACTTAGCCAAAAACATTCAGTACTTC. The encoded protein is CSARDLAKNIQYF.

CDR3 region: CSAVVPPHRGDYGYTF. CDR3 sequence (DNA): TGCAGTGCTGTCGTTCCCCCCCACAGGGGGGACTATGGCTACACCTTC. The chain employs TRBV20-1 and TRBJ1-2, with TRBD1 matching over 8 bases. Germline CDR1 is DFQATT and CDR2 is SNEGSKA (reference sequence). V shed 5 bases and J 3 bases; nucleotides not matched to a gene: 14. The CDR3 length is 16 residues.

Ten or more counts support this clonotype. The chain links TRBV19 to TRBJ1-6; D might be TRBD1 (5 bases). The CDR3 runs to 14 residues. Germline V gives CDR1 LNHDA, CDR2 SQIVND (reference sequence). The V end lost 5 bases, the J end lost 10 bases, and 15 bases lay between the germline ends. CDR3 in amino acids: CASSHQGPQSPLHF. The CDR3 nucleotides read TGTGCCAGTAGTCACCAGGGACCTCAGTCACCCCTCCACTTT. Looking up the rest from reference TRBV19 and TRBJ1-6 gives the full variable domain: DGGITQSPKYLFRKEGQNVTLSCEQNLNHDAMYWYRQDPGQGLRLIYYSQIVNDFQKGDIAEGYSVSREKKESFPLTVTSAQKNPTAFYLCASSHQGPQSPLHFGNGTRLTVT.

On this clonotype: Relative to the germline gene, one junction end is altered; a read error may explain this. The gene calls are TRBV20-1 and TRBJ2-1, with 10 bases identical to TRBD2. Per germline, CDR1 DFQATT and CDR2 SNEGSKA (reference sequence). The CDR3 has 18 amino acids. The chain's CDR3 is CSARYPGLAAPGGNEQLF. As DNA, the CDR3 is TGCAGTGCTAGGTACCCCGGACTAGCGGCCCCGGGGGGGAATGAGCAGCTCTTC.

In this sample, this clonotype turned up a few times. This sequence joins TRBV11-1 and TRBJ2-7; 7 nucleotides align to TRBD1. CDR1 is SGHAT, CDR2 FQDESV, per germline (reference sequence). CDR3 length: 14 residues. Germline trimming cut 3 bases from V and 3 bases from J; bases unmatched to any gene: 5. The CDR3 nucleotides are TGTGCCAGCAGCTTTCCGGGACAGTACTACGAGCAGTACTTC. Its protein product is CASSFPGQYYEQYF.

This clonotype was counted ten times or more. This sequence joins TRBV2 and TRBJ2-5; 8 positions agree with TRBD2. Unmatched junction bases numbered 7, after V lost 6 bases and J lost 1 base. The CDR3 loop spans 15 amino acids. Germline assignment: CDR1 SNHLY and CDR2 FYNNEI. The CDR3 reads CASRILLAAQETQYF. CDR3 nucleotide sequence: TGTGCCAGCAGGATCTTACTAGCGGCCCAAGAGACCCAGTACTTC.

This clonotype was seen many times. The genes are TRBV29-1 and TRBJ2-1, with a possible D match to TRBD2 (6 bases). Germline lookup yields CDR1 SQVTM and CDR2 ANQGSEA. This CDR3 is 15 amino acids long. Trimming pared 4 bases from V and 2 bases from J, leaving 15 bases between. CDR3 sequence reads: CSVGVGGNTYNEQFF. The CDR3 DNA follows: TGCAGCGTTGGGGTAGGCGGGAACACCTACAATGAGCAGTTCTTC.

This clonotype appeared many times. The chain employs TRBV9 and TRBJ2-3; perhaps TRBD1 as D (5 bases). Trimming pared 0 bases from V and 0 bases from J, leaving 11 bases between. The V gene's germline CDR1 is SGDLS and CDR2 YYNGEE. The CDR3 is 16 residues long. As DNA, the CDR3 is TGTGCCAGCAGCGTAGGAATAGACAGTAGCACAGATACGCAGTATTTT. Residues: CASSVGIDSSTDTQYF.

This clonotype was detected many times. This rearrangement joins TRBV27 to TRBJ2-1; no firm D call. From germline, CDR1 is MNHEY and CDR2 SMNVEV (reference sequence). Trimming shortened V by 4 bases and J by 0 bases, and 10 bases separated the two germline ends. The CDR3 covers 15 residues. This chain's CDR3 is CASSSSPSSYNEQFF. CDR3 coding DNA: TGTGCCAGCAGTTCATCCCCTAGCTCCTACAATGAGCAGTTCTTC.